This record concerns one T cell receptor (beta chain) sequence. Each donor gave less than 3 ml of peripheral blood. TCRdb reprocessed the 5' RACE reads, keeping one entry per CDR3 protein, no DNA. This sample's table reports around 370,000 distinct CDR3 sequences. The sample belongs to a study of monozygotic twins with inflammatory bowel disease. The CDR3 spans 14 residues. Per the germline V gene, CDR1 is MNHNY and CDR2 is SVGAGI (reference sequence). Sequencing was done on a sample of blood. The receptor was isolated from a human donor with ulcerative colitis or Crohn's disease, or a healthy co-twin of an affected twin (not recorded which). The V gene is TRBV6-6, the J gene TRBJ2-3; as DNA is missing, the TRBD2 call by TCRdb cannot be tested. Here the CDR3 reads CASSYSEGTGTQYF.